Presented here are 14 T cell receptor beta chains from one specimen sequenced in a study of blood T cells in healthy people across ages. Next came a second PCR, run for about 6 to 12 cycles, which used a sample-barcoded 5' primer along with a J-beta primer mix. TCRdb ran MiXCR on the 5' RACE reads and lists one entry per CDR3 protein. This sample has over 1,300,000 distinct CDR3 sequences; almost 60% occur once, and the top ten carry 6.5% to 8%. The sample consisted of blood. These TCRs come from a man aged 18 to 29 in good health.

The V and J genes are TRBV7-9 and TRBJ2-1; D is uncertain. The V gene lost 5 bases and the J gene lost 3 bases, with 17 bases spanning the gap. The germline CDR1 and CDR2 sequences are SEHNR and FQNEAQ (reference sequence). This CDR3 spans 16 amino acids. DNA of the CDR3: TGTGCCAGCAGCCCCCGGACCAGACCCAACTACAATGAGCAGTTCTTC. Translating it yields CASSPRTRPNYNEQFF.

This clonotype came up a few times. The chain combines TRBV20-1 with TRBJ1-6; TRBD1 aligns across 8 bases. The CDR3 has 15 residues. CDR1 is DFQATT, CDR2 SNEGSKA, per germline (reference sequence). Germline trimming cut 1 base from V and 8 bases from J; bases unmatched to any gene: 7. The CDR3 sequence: CSARASGTGHSPLHF. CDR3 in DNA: TGCAGTGCTAGAGCCTCCGGGACAGGTCATTCACCCCTCCACTTT.

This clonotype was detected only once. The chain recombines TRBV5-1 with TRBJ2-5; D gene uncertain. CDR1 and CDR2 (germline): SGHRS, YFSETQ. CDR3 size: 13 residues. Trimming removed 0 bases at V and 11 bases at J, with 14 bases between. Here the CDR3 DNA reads TGCGCCAGCAGCTTGGCCGCAGGAGATGGGCAGTACTTC. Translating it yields CASSLAAGDGQYF.

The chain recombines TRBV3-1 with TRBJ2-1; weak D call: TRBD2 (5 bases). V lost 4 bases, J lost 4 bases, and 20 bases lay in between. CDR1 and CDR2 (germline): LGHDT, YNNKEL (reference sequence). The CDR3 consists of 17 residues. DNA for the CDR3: TGTGCCAGCAGCCCACCGACCCAGCGGACCCTATACAATGAGCAGTTCTTC. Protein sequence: CASSPPTQRTLYNEQFF.

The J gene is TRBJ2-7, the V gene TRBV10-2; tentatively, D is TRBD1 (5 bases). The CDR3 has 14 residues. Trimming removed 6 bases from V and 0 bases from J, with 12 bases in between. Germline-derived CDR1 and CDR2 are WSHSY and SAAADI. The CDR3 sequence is CASRVGRDSYEQYF. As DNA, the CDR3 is TGCGCCAGCAGAGTTGGCAGGGACTCCTACGAGCAGTACTTC.

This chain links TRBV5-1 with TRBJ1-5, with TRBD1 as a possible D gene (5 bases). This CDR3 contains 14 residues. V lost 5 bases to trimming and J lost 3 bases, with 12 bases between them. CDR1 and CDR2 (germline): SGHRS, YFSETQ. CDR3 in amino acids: CASREGLDNQPQHF. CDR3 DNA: TGCGCCAGCAGAGAGGGACTAGACAATCAGCCCCAGCATTTT.

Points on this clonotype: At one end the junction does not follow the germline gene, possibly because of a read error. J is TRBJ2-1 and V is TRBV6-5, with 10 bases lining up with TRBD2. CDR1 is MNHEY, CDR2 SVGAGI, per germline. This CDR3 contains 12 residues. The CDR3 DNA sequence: TGTGCCGGCAGTCTAGCGGGAGTGGAGCAGTTCTTC. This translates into CAGSLAGVEQFF.

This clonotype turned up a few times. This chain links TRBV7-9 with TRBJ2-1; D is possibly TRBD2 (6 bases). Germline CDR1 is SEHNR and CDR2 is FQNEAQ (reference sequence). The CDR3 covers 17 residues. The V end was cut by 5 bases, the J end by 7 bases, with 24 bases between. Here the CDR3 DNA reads TGTGCCAGCAGCCTTTCCCCGGGACTCCTCCCCTCGAATGAGCAGTTCTTC. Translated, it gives CASSLSPGLLPSNEQFF.

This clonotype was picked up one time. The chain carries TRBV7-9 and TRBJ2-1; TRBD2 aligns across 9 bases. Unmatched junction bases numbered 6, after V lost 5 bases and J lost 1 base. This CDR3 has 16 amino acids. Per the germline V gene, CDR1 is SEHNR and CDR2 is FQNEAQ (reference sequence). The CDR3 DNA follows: TGTGCCAGCAGCAAACTAGCGGGTCCTTCCTACAATGAGCAGTTCTTC. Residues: CASSKLAGPSYNEQFF.

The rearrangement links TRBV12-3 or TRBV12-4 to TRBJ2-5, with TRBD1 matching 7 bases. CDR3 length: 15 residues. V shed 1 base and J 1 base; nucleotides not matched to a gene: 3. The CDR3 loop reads CASSLGQGIQETQYF. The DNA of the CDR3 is TGTGCCAGCAGTTTAGGACAGGGAATCCAAGAGACCCAGTACTTC.

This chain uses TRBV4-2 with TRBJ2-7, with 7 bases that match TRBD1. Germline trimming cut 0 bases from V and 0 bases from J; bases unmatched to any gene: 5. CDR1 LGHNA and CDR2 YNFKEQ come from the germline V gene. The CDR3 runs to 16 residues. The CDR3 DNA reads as TGTGCCAGCAGCCAAGATGGTGGGGACAGCTCCTACGAGCAGTACTTC. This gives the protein CASSQDGGDSSYEQYF.

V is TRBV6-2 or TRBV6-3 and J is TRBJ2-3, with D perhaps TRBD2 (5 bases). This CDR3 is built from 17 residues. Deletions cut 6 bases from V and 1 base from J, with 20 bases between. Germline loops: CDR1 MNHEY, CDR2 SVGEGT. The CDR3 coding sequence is TGTGCCAGCAGAACCCTCGCGGACTCCTATGGCACAGATACGCAGTATTTT. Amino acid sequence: CASRTLADSYGTDTQYF.

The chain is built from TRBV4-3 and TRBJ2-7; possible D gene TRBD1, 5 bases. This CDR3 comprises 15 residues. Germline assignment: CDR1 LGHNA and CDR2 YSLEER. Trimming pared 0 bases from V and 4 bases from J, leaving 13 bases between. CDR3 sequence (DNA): TGCGCCAGCAGCCAAGACCAGGGAAGGGGATACGAGCAGTACTTC. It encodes CASSQDQGRGYEQYF.

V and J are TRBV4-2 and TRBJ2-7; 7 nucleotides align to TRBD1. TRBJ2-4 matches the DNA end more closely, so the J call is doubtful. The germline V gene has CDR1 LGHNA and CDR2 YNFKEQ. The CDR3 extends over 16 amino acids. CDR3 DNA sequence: TGTGCCAGCAGCCCTCAAGACAGGGCGGCCAAAAACATTCAGTACTTC. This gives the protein CASSPQDRAAKNIQYF.